The 6 T cell receptor beta chains given below trace back to one sample, sequenced in a study of shared clonotypes between healthy human individuals. TCRdb's copy holds only in-frame clones and misses some; the assay was immunoSEQ multiplex PCR. This repertoire shows 450,000 to 650,000 clones, about 80% found once; its top ten account for about 12%. Sample: PBMCs. The receptor set was obtained from a woman in her forties in good health. Some clones in this sample may be carry-over from other donors' samples.

The chain has TRBV6-1 and TRBJ2-1, with D possibly being TRBD1 (6 bases). The CDR3 contains 13 residues. V lost 1 base and J lost 11, with 12 bases in between. CDR1 and CDR2 (germline): MNHNS, SASEGT. The CDR3, as DNA: TGTGCCAGCAGTGAAGGGGGGCTAGGGAAGCAGTTCTTC. This encodes CASSEGGLGKQFF.

With respect to this clone: With a much larger clone just one base away, this may be a read error. The rearrangement links TRBV2 to TRBJ2-1, with D hard to call. The CDR3 has 11 amino acids. The germline V gene encodes CDR1 SNHLY and CDR2 FYNNEI. The V end was cut by 6 bases, the J end by 5 bases, with 5 bases between. The DNA for the CDR3 is TGTGCCAGCAGCTACAACAATGAGCAGTTCTTC. Its protein is CASSYNNEQFF.

CDR3 sequence (DNA): TGTGCCAGCAGCTCGACAGGGGATGTCTATCAGCCCCAGCATTTT. It specifies CASSSTGDVYQPQHF. The gene calls are TRBV28 and TRBJ1-5; 8 bases are a match to TRBD1. The trim removed 6 bases at V and 5 bases at J, leaving 9 bases unmatched. Germline V CDR1 and CDR2: MDHEN, SYDVKM. The CDR3 contains 15 residues.

The CDR3 coding sequence is TGCGCCAGCAGCCCGGGGATGCCTAGCAATCAGCCCCAGCATTTT. Its protein is CASSPGMPSNQPQHF. The genes are TRBV4-1 and TRBJ1-5; D not certain. V was shortened by 4 bases and J by 0 bases, with 10 bases between the two germline ends. Germline V CDR1 and CDR2: MGHRA, YSYEKL. There are 15 residues in the CDR3.

The chain uses TRBV5-1 and TRBJ2-7; no clear D gene. The V end was cut by 0 bases, the J end by 2 bases, with 9 bases between. The CDR3 is made up of 14 amino acids. The germline gives CDR1 SGHRS, CDR2 YFSETQ. The CDR3 region has the DNA TGCGCCAGCAGCTTGGGTCGGCAGACCTACGAGCAGTACTTC. It encodes CASSLGRQTYEQYF.

J is TRBJ1-4 and V is TRBV9; no firm D call. From germline, CDR1 is SGDLS and CDR2 YYNGEE. Trimming pared 4 bases from V and 3 bases from J, leaving 19 bases between. The CDR3 covers 17 residues. CDR3 residues: CASSKKGGFGANEKLFF. In nucleotides, the CDR3 is TGTGCCAGCAGCAAAAAGGGAGGGTTTGGGGCTAATGAAAAACTGTTTTTT. Supplemented by reference TRBV9 and TRBJ1-4, the full variable domain reads DSGVTQTPKHLITATGQRVTLRCSPRSGDLSVYWYQQSLDQGLQFLIQYYNGEERAKGNILERFSAQQFPDLHSELNLSSLELGDSALYFCASSKKGGFGANEKLFFGSGTQLSVL.